The rows below give T cell receptor beta chains drawn from one sample of a study of T cell responses to AZD1222 COVID-19 vaccine. Generated by immunoSEQ multiplex PCR, the TCRdb table keeps only in-frame clones and is missing some. The sample carries about 120,000 clones, about nine tenths recorded once. The sequences come from peripheral blood, collected 28 days after the second AZD1222 dose. The receptors were gathered from an adult who received the AZD1222 COVID-19 vaccine. The CDR3 runs from the conserved cysteine through the conserved F or W. D genes are given only for firm matches. Not every row has a clone size; where given, it reads once, few, many or a size class.

>TRBJ1-3|TRBV18|-|-
TGTGCCAGCTCACCACTGCCCAGGGAAGGAAGCTCTGGAAACACCATATATTTT
CASSPLPREGSSGNTIYF
>TRBJ1-4|TRBV28|-|TRBD1
TGTGCCAGCAGTTCCCCGGGGACAGCCACAACTAATGAAAAACTGTTTTTT
CASSSPGTATTNEKLFF
>TRBJ2-7|TRBV9|-|-
TGTGCCAGCAGCGTAGGAGACAGAGCAAGGTACGAGCAGTACTTC
CASSVGDRARYEQYF
>TRBJ1-5|TRBV6-5|once|-
TGTGCCAGCAGTTCCGGACGGTTTAGCAATCAGCCCCAGCATTTT
CASSSGRFSNQPQHF
>TRBJ1-2|TRBV29-1|-|-
TGCAGCGTTCCAGGGGACTTGGACTATGGCTACACCTTC
CSVPGDLDYGYTF
>TRBJ1-6|TRBV2|-|-
TGTGCCAGCAGCCCAAGGGGACATTCCTCCTATAATTCACCCCTCCACTTT
CASSPRGHSSYNSPLHF
>TRBJ1-6|TRBV5-6|-|-
TGTGCCAGCAGCTTGAGGCAGAATTCACCCCTCCACTTT
CASSLRQNSPLHF
>TRBJ1-1|TRBV19|-|-
TGTGCCAGTAGTATATCCCTCATAGGTGGCATGGGTAGCACTGAAGCTTTCTTT
CASSISLIGGMGSTEAFF
>TRBJ1-3|TRBV28|-|-
TGTGCCAGCAGTTTTCGGGGCCACGCCGGAAACACCATATATTTT
CASSFRGHAGNTIYF
>TRBJ1-4|TRBV7-2|once|-
TGTGCCAGCAGCTCTAGCCTGGGAGTGGGAAAACTGTTTTTT
CASSSSLGVGKLFF
>TRBJ1-5|TRBV19|-|TRBD1
TGTGCCAGTAGTATGGGGACAGGGGTCGGGCAGCCCCAGCATTTT
CASSMGTGVGQPQHF
>TRBJ1-5|TRBV18|-|-
TGTGCCAGCTCACCTGCAGGAGGCAATCAGCCCCAGCATTTT
CASSPAGGNQPQHF
>TRBJ1-5|TRBV6-2/TRBV6-3|-|TRBD1
TGTGCCAGCAGTGACAGGGTAAGGGTCAATCAGCCCCAGCATTTT
CASSDRVRVNQPQHF
>TRBJ2-7|TRBV5-8|-|-
TGTGCCAGCAGCTTGCTTGCCGAGCAGTACTTC
CASSLLAEQYF
>TRBJ2-1|TRBV5-1|-|-
TGCGCCAGCAAAGGCGGGTCTTTGTCCGATGAGCAGTTCTTC
CASKGGSLSDEQFF
>TRBJ1-1|TRBV7-2|-|-
TGTGCCAGCAGCTTTCAGCCGGACACTGAAGCTTTCTTT
CASSFQPDTEAFF
>TRBJ2-7|TRBV7-2|-|TRBD1
TGTGCCAGCAGCTTATCCCCGGGACAGGGCCACGAGCAGTACTTC
CASSLSPGQGHEQYF
>TRBJ2-1|TRBV25-1|-|TRBD2
TGTGCCAGCAGTGAATGGAGAGCGGGGGGCCACAATGAGCAGTTCTTC
CASSEWRAGGHNEQFF
>TRBJ2-3|TRBV7-8|once|-
TGTGCCAGCACCACCCTGCGGGGTTCCGGAGATACGCAGTATTTT
CASTTLRGSGDTQYF
>TRBJ1-1|TRBV3-1/TRBV3-2|-|TRBD1
TGTGCCAGCAGCCAAGGTCCAGGGGGCAACACTGAAGCTTTCTTT
CASSQGPGGNTEAFF
>TRBJ2-1|TRBV4-3|-|-
TGCGCCAGCAGCCAAGATGGGGGTAGTGAGCAGTTCTTC
CASSQDGGSEQFF
>TRBJ2-5|TRBV2|few|-
TGTGCCAGCAGTGGTCGGGCCCGAGAGACCCAGTACTTC
CASSGRARETQYF
>TRBJ2-7|TRBV5-1|-|TRBD2
TGCGCCAGCAGCAGGACTAGCGGGGTTCCTGGGGAGCAGTACTTC
CASSRTSGVPGEQYF
>TRBJ1-1|TRBV5-4|-|-
TGTGCCAGCAGCTCTCAGACTAAACAGGGAAGATGGACTGAAGCTTTCTTT
CASSSQTKQGRWTEAFF
>TRBJ2-2|TRBV7-6|once|TRBD2
TGTGCCAGCACTTTACTGGGGGGGTTAAGCTCCGGGGAGCTGTTTTTT
CASTLLGGLSSGELFF
>TRBJ1-2|TRBV20-1|-|-
TGCAGTGCTACCCCACAGGAAAGGTACACCTTC
CSATPQERYTF
>TRBJ1-5|TRBV4-2|-|-
TGTGCCAGCAGCCAAGATTTGGTCGGAGAAAGAGCCCAGCATTTT
CASSQDLVGERAQHF
>TRBJ2-5|TRBV28|-|-
TGTGCCAGCAGCCCCGGACGGAGCCAGTACTTC
CASSPGRSQYF
>TRBJ2-1|TRBV9|-|TRBD1
TGTGCCAGCAGCGTAGTTGGACAGGGAAGGTTCAATGAGCAGTTCTTC
CASSVVGQGRFNEQFF
>TRBJ2-1|TRBV7-3|-|-
TGTGCCAGCAGCTTAGGGGGCGCTAACAATGAGCAGTTCTTC
CASSLGGANNEQFF
>TRBJ2-7|TRBV2|once|TRBD2
TGTGCCAGCAGTGAGCTTGGGACTACCAACTCATACGAGCAGTACTTC
CASSELGTTNSYEQYF